This TCR beta chain was found in a study of Ad26.COV2.S vaccination and SARS-CoV-2 variants. Sequencing used immunoSEQ multiplex PCR; TCRdb keeps in-frame clones, though not all of them. Here the sample spans hundreds of thousands of clones, over 80% being singletons. The CDR3 covers 18 residues. The V and J ends lost 2 bases and 2 bases respectively, with 19 bases between them. The V gene's germline CDR1 is MNHEY and CDR2 SMNVEV (reference sequence). Treatment meaning: 19 received Ad26.COV2.S at low or high dose, single or two shots; 5 received placebo; per-sample allocation not given. The study sampled participants on day 63 after the first vaccine or placebo injection.

This sample comprised peripheral blood, obtained in a trial of Ad26.COV2.S vaccine versus placebo. This clonotype was sampled from a person between 18 and 59 years old who received the Ad26.COV2.S COVID-19 vaccine or a placebo. V is TRBV27 and J is TRBJ2-1; a possible D gene is TRBD1 (8 bases). The CDR3 DNA reads TGTGCCAGCAGTTTACGGGGACTACAGGGGGTTACCTACAATGAGCAGTTCTTC. Protein: CASSLRGLQGVTYNEQFF.